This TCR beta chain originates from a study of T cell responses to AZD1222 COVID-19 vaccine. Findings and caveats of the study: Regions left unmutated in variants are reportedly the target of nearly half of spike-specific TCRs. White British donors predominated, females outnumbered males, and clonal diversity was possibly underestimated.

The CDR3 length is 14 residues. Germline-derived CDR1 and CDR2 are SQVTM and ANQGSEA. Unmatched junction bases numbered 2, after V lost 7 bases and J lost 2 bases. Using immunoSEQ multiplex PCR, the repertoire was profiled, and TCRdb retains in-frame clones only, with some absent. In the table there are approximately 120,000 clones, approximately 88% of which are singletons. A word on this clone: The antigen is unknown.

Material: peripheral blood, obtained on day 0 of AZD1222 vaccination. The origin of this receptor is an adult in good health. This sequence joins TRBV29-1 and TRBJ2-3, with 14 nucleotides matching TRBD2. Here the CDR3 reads CSGLAGGLTDTQYF. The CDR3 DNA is TGCAGCGGACTAGCGGGGGGGCTCACAGATACGCAGTATTTT.